The clone carrying this T cell receptor beta chain was observed a single time. Its specificity is unknown. This entry is derived from a study of T cell responses to AZD1222 COVID-19 vaccine. Second-dose groups at about 4 or about 12 weeks were pooled. With 7 bases removed from V and 2 bases from J, the gap between germline ends came to 12 bases. There are 13 residues in the CDR3. CDR1 and CDR2 (germline): SGHRS, YFSETQ. Study results and limitations: Most donors were white British and more were female, and clonal diversity was possibly underestimated.

TCRdb's table, derived via immunoSEQ multiplex PCR, lists solely in-frame clones and lacks some. The data contain 150,000 to 250,000 clones, approximately 91% of them seen just once; the ten biggest clones take up roughly 3.5%. This sequence was found in an adult who received the AZD1222 COVID-19 vaccine. The sequenced sample was peripheral blood, obtained 28 days after the second AZD1222 dose. The V and J genes are TRBV5-1 and TRBJ2-5; D gene uncertain. The CDR3 sequence is CASSPFRQETQYF. CDR3 sequence (DNA): TGCGCCAGCTCCCCTTTCCGGCAAGAGACCCAGTACTTC.